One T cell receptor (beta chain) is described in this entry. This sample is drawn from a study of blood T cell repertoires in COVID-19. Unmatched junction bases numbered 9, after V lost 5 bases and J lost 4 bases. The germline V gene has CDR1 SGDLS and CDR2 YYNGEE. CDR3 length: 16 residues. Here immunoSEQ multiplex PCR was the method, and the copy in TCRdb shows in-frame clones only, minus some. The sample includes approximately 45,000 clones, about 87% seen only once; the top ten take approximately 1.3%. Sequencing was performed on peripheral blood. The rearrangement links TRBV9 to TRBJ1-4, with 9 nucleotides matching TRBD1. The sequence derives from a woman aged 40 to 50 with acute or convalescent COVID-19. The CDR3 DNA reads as TGTGCCAGCAGTCGTCTGCCGGGACAGGGTAATGAAAAACTGTTTTTT. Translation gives CASSRLPGQGNEKLFF.